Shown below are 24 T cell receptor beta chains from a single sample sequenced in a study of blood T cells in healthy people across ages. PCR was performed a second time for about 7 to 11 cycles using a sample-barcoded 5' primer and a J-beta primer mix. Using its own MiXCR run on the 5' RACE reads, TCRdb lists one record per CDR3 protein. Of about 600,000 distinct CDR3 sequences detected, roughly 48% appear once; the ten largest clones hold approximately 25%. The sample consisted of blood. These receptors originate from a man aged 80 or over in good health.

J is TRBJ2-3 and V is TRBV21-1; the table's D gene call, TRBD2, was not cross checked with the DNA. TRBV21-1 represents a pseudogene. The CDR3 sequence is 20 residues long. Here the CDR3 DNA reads TGTGCCAGCAGCAAAAACGCGGGACTAGCGGTACAACGGGCGGTAGATACGCAGTATTTT. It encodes CASSKNAGLAVQRAVDTQYF.

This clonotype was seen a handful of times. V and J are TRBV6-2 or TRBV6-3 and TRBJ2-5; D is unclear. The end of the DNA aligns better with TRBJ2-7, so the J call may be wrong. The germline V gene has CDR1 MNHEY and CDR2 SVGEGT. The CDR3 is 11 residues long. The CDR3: CASSRASEQYF. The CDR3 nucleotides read TGTGCCAGCAGTCGAGCGTCCGAGCAGTACTTC.

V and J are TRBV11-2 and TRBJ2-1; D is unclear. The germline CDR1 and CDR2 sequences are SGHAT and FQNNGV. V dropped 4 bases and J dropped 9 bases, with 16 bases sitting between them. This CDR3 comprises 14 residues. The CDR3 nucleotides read TGTGCCAGCAGCTCAGATCGCGGAGTAGGTGAGCAGTTCTTC. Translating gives CASSSDRGVGEQFF.

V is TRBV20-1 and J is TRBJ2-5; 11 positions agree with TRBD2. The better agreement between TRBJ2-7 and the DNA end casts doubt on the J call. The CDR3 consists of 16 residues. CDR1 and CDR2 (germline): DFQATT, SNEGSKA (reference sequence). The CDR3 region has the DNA TGCAGTGCTATTATCGGATGGGGGACTAGCGGCTTCGAGCAGTACTTC. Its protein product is CSAIIGWGTSGFEQYF.

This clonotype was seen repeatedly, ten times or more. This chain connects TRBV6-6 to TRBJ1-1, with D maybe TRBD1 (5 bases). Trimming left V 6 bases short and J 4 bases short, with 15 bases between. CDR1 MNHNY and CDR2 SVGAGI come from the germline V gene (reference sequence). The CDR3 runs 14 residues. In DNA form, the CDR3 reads TGTGCCAGCAGGCGAGGGGTATCGGGCACTGAAGCTTTCTTT. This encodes CASRRGVSGTEAFF.

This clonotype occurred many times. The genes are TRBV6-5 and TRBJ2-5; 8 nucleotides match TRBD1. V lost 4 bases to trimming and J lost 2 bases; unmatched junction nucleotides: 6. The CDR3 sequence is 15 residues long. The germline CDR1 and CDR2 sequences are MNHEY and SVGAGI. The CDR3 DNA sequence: TGTGCCAGCAGTTTGACTCAGGGGGCTCAAGAGACCCAGTACTTC. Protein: CASSLTQGAQETQYF.

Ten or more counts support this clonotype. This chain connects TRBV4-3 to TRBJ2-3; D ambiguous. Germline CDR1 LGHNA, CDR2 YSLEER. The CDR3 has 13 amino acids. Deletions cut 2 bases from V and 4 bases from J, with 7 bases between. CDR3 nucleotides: TGCGCCAGCAGCCAAAATGGCGCAGATACGCAGTATTTT. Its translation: CASSQNGADTQYF.

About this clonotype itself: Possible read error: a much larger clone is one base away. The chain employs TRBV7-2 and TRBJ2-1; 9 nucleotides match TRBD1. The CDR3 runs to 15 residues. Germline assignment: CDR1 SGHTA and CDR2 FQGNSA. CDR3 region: CVSSRGQGNYNEQFF. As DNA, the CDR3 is TGTGTCAGCAGCCGGGGACAGGGTAACTACAATGAGCAGTTCTTC. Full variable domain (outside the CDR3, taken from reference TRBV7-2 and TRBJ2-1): GAGVSQSPSNKVTEKGKDVELRCDPISGHTALYWYRQSLGQGLEFLIYFQGNSAPDKSGLPSDRFSAERTGGSVSTLTIQRTQQEDSAVYLCVSSRGQGNYNEQFFGPGTRLTVL.

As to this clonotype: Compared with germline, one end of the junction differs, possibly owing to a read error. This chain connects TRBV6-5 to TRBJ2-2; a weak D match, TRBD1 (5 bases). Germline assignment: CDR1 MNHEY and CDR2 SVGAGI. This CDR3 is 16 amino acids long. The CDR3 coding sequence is TGTGCCAGCAGTTACTCGGCAGGGTCGAACGCCGGGGAGCTGTTTTTT. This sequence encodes CASSYSAGSNAGELFF.

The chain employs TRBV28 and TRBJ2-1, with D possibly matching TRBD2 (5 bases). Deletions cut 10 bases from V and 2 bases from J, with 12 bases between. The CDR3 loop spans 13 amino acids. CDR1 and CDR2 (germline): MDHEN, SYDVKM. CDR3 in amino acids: CATTTGAYNEQFF. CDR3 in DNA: TGTGCCACCACTACCGGGGCCTACAATGAGCAGTTCTTC.

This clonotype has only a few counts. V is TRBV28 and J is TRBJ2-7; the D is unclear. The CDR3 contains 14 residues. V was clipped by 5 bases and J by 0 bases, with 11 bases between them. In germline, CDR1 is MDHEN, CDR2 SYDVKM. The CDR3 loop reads CASSPSILSYEQYF. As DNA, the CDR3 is TGTGCCAGCAGTCCTTCGATCCTCTCCTACGAGCAGTACTTC.

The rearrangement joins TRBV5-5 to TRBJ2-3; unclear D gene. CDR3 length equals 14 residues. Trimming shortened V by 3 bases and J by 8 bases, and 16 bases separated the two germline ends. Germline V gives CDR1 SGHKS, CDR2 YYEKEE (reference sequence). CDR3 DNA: TGTGCCAGCAGCTGGGAAAGGTTAGGAAGTACGCAGTATTTT. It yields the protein CASSWERLGSTQYF.

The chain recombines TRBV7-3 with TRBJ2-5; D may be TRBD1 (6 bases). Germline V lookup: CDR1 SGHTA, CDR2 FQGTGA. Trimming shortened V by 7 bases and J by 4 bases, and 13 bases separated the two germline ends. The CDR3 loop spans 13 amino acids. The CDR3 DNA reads TGTGCCAGCACCCCGGGACACTTAGAGACCCAGTACTTC. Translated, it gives CASTPGHLETQYF.

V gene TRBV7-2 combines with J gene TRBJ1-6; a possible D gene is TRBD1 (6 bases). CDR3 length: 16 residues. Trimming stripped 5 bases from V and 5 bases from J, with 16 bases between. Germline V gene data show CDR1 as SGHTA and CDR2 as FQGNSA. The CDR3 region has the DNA TGTGCCAGCAGCGGAACCAGGGGACCCAATAATTCACCCCTCCACTTT. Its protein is CASSGTRGPNNSPLHF. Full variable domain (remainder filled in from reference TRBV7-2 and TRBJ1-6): GAGVSQSPSNKVTEKGKDVELRCDPISGHTALYWYRQSLGQGLEFLIYFQGNSAPDKSGLPSDRFSAERTGGSVSTLTIQRTQQEDSAVYLCASSGTRGPNNSPLHFGNGTRLTVT.

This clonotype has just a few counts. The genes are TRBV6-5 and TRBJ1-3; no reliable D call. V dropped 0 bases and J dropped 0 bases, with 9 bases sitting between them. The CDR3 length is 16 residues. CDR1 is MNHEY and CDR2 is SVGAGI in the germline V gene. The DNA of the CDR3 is TGTGCCAGCAGTTACTCACGGCCAAACTCTGGAAACACCATATATTTT. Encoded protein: CASSYSRPNSGNTIYF.

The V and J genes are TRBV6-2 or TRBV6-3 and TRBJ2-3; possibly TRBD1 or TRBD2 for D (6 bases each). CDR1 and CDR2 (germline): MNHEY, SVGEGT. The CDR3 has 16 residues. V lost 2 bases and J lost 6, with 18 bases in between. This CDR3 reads CASSYEGGPRLDTQYF. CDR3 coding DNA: TGTGCCAGCAGTTACGAGGGGGGCCCCCGTTTGGATACGCAGTATTTT.

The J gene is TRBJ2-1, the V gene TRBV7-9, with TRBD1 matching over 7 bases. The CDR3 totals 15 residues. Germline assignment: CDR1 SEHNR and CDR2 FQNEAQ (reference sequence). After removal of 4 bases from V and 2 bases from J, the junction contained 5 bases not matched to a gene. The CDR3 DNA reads TGTGCCAGCAGCTCGGAAAGGGGGCCCTACAATGAGCAGTTCTTC. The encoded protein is CASSSERGPYNEQFF.

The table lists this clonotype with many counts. DNA of the CDR3: TGTGCCAGCAGTACGGGTGGACGGAATTCACCCCTCCACTTT. This codes for CASSTGGRNSPLHF. V and J are TRBV6-6 and TRBJ1-6; D gene ambiguous. The length of the CDR3 is 14 residues. V was clipped by 5 bases and J by 7 bases, with 12 bases between them. Germline lookup yields CDR1 MNHNY and CDR2 SVGAGI (reference sequence).

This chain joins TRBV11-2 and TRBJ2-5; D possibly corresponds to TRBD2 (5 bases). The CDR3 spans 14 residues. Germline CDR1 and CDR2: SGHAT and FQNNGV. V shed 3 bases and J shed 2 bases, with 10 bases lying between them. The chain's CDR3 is CASSLLAIQETQYF. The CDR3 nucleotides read TGTGCCAGCAGCTTGTTAGCGATACAAGAGACCCAGTACTTC.

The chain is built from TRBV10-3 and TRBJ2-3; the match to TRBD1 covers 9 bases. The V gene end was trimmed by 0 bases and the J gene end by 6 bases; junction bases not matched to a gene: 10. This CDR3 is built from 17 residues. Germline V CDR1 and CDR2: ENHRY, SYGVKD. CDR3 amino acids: CAISESRDRGGRDTQYF. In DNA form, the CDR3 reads TGTGCCATCAGTGAGTCCCGAGACAGGGGGGGACGGGATACGCAGTATTTT.

The CDR3 nucleotides are TGCGCCAGCAGCTTGCGGCGCGAGCAGTACTTC. Translation gives CASSLRREQYF. V usage is TRBV5-1 and J usage is TRBJ2-4; D remains ambiguous. Judging by the DNA end, TRBJ2-7 fits better; the J call may be wrong. Germline-derived CDR1 and CDR2 are SGHRS and YFSETQ. The length of the CDR3 is 11 residues.

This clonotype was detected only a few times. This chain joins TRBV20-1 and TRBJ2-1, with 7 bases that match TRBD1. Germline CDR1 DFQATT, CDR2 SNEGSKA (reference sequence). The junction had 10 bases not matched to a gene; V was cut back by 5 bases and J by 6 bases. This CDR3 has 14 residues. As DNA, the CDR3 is TGCAGTGCTCCCCGGACAGGCCCCGGCAATGAGCAGTTCTTC. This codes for CSAPRTGPGNEQFF.

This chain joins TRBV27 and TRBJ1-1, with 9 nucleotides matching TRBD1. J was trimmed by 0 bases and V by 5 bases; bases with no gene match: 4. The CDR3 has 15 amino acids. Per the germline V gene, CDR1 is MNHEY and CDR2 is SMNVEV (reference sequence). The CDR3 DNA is TGTGCCAGCAGTCGGGGACAGGGAATGAACACTGAAGCTTTCTTT. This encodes CASSRGQGMNTEAFF.

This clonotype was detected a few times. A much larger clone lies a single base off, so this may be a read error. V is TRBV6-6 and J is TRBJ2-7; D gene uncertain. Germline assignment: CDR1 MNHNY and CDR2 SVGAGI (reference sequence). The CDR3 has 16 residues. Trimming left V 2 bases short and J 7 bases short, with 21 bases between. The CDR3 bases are TGTGCCAGCAGTTACGGTCACACGCATAGCTACAATGAGCAGTACTTC. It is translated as CASSYGHTHSYNEQYF.